This TCR beta chain is drawn from a study of T cells in Graves' hyperthyroidism and ophthalmopathy. Study-wide background: Peripheral blood was drawn at first diagnosis, prior to all treatment.

The CDR3 extends over 14 amino acids. CDR1 and CDR2 from the germline V gene are MDHEN and SYDVKM. Trimming shortened V by 4 bases and J by 4 bases, and 13 bases separated the two germline ends. RNA transcripts yielded amplified TCR beta CDR3 regions. The TCR CDR3 was amplified in a first-round RT-PCR using the HTBI primer set. TCRdb processed the multiplex PCR reads anew with MiXCR; each CDR3 protein has one entry. The top ten clones hold more than 20% of a sample with about 360,000 distinct CDR3 sequences, roughly 14% of them seen once. This clonotype has at least ten counts. Its specificity is not known. Overall study findings and caveats: With a median lead of around 6.7 months before onset, the model predicted ophthalmopathy.

Patients aged 18 to 65 with hyperthyroidism were newly diagnosed, with duration under 2 months. On the basis of clinical symptoms, serum thyroxine and TRAb, thyroid ultrasound and orbital computed tomography, diagnoses were made. The TCR sequence derives from a man aged 25-45 years with Graves' hyperthyroidism that later progressed to Graves' ophthalmopathy. This sequence joins TRBV28 and TRBJ1-1; a possible D gene is TRBD1 (6 bases). Source material: blood. The CDR3 sequence: CASSYDAGATEAFF. The CDR3 nucleotides are TGTGCCAGCAGTTACGACGCAGGGGCCACTGAAGCTTTCTTT.